The 2 T cell receptor beta chains in this list originate from one sample, sequenced in a study of cytomegalovirus exposure and HLA in healthy donors. 13 Jbeta primers and 60 Vbeta primers were used for the PCR. Libraries were prepared by immunoSEQ multiplex PCR; TCRdb keeps only in-frame clonotypes and omits some of them. The table shows some 140,000 clones, with 80% occurring only once. Sequencing was carried out using PBMCs. These receptor sequences come from a woman in her thirties or forties in good health and CMV-seropositive.

The chain has TRBV13 and TRBJ1-3; TRBD1 aligns across 7 bases. Germline V lookup: CDR1 PRHDT, CDR2 FYEKMQ (reference sequence). With 6 bases clipped from V and 3 bases from J, the junction kept 5 bases outside the gene matches. This CDR3 contains 14 residues. DNA for the CDR3: TGTGCCAGCAGTACAGGGGTCCTTGGAAACACCATATATTTT. Translating it yields CASSTGVLGNTIYF.

This chain connects TRBV6-5 to TRBJ1-3; D not certain. Trimming removed 6 bases at V and 0 bases at J, with 12 bases between. This CDR3 is built from 15 residues. The germline V gene has CDR1 MNHEY and CDR2 SVGAGI. For the CDR3, the DNA is TGTGCCAGCAGGGAGTGGCGCCGCTCTGGAAACACCATATATTTT. It is translated as CASREWRRSGNTIYF.